Each of the 23 T cell receptor beta chains below was sequenced from the same sample in a study of cytomegalovirus exposure and HLA in healthy donors. The PCR contained 60 Vbeta and 13 Jbeta primers. Here immunoSEQ multiplex PCR was the method, and the copy in TCRdb shows in-frame clones only, minus some. Of 30,000 to 45,000 clones in the sample, around 80% were seen once. Sequenced material: PBMCs. These receptors all stem from a woman younger than 35 in good health and CMV-seronegative.

The V and J genes are TRBV27 and TRBJ2-7; D is possibly TRBD2 (6 bases). The germline CDR1 and CDR2 sequences are MNHEY and SMNVEV (reference sequence). The CDR3 is 15 residues long. Deletions cut 8 bases from V and 0 bases from J, with 17 bases between. The CDR3: CASQPYGTHSYEQYF. CDR3 nucleotides: TGTGCCAGCCAACCGTACGGGACTCACTCCTACGAGCAGTACTTC.

CDR3 in amino acids: CASSETGPGGNEQFF. In DNA, the CDR3 is TGTGCCAGCAGTGAGACGGGGCCAGGGGGCAATGAGCAGTTCTTC. The chain links TRBV25-1 to TRBJ2-1, with 7 bases lining up with TRBD1. The CDR3 is made up of 15 amino acids. With 3 bases clipped from V and 6 bases from J, the junction kept 8 bases outside the gene matches. Germline V lookup: CDR1 MGHDK, CDR2 SYGVNS.

This clone was seen a handful of times. This chain uses TRBV7-6 with TRBJ2-6; D unclear. In germline, CDR1 is SGHVS, CDR2 FNYEAQ. Trimming took off 5 bases at V and 0 bases at J, with 5 bases between the two ends. The CDR3 sequence is 14 residues long. CDR3 nucleotides: TGTGCCAGCAGCCGAGGCTCTGGGGCCAACGTCCTGACTTTC. It yields the protein CASSRGSGANVLTF.

The J gene is TRBJ2-7, the V gene TRBV2; 10 bases fit TRBD1. The CDR3 is made up of 12 amino acids. Germline V gene lookup returns CDR1 SNHLY and CDR2 FYNNEI. Germline trimming cut 4 bases from V and 6 bases from J; bases unmatched to any gene: 0. CDR3 loop: CASSGQGAEQYF. The CDR3 coding sequence is TGTGCCAGCAGTGGACAGGGGGCCGAGCAGTACTTC.

This chain uses TRBV9 with TRBJ2-1; 7 positions match TRBD2. Germline V gene data show CDR1 as SGDLS and CDR2 as YYNGEE. Trimming at V came to 0 bases and at J to 3 bases, leaving 3 bases not matched to a gene. CDR3 length: 15 residues. The CDR3 nucleotides are TGTGCCAGCAGCGTAGGCGGGAGTCTCTACAATGAGCAGTTCTTC. It encodes CASSVGGSLYNEQFF.

The chain recombines TRBV30 with TRBJ2-6, with a tentative D call TRBD1 (5 bases). CDR3 length: 15 amino acids. Trimming shortened V by 0 bases and J by 4 bases, and 10 bases separated the two germline ends. Looked up from germline, CDR1 is GTSNPN and CDR2 is SVGIG (reference sequence). The CDR3 here is CAWSVGAFGANVLTF. The CDR3 coding sequence is TGTGCCTGGAGTGTAGGGGCCTTCGGGGCCAACGTCCTGACTTTC.

The chain joins TRBV19 to TRBJ1-4, with 12 bases aligning to TRBD1. The CDR3 extends over 15 amino acids. The germline V gene encodes CDR1 LNHDA and CDR2 SQIVND (reference sequence). After removal of 11 bases from V and 7 bases from J, the junction contained 11 bases not matched to a gene. The CDR3 sequence: CASYRDRGRFEKLFF. CDR3 in DNA: TGTGCCTCATACCGGGACAGGGGGCGGTTTGAAAAACTGTTTTTT.

The V and J genes are TRBV27 and TRBJ2-7; D is perhaps TRBD1 (5 bases). Trimming removed 9 bases from V and 2 bases from J, with 17 bases in between. Looked up from germline, CDR1 is MNHEY and CDR2 is SMNVEV (reference sequence). This CDR3 contains 14 residues. CDR3 sequence reads: CASSLAGPPYEQYF. CDR3 sequence (DNA): TGTGCCAGTTCCTTGGCAGGGCCTCCCTACGAGCAGTACTTC.

The V call is TRBV14, the J call TRBJ2-1, with TRBD2 matching 11 bases. CDR3 length: 15 residues. The V gene's germline CDR1 is SGHDN and CDR2 FVKESK. V gave up 4 bases and J gave up 7 bases; unmatched junction bases: 6. CDR3 DNA: TGTGCCAGCAGCCTAATAGCGGGAGGGAAAAATGAGCAGTTCTTC. Encoded protein: CASSLIAGGKNEQFF.

The rearrangement joins TRBV21-1 to TRBJ2-1; the tabulated D call, TRBD2, remains unverified against the DNA. TRBV21-1 is termed a pseudogene. The CDR3 has 17 residues. The CDR3 spells CASSKRTRERERHEQFF. CDR3 nucleotides: TGTGCCAGCAGCAAACGAACTCGTGAGCGGGAGAGGCATGAGCAGTTCTTC.

The V gene is TRBV6-5, the J gene TRBJ1-3; 7 positions match TRBD1. Germline loops: CDR1 MNHEY, CDR2 SVGAGI. CDR3 length: 16 residues. V dropped 0 bases and J dropped 4; count of bases not matched to a gene: 6. DNA of the CDR3: TGTGCCAGCAGTTACTCTTGGGACAGCACGGGAAACACCATATATTTT. Translated, it gives CASSYSWDSTGNTIYF.

This sequence joins TRBV27 and TRBJ2-7; D remains ambiguous. There are 13 residues in the CDR3. Trimming pared 4 bases from V and 2 bases from J, leaving 9 bases between. The germline V gene has CDR1 MNHEY and CDR2 SMNVEV (reference sequence). The CDR3 sequence: CASSYAAAYEQYF. DNA for the CDR3: TGTGCCAGCAGTTATGCGGCAGCCTACGAGCAGTACTTC.

This clone was counted once. This chain connects TRBV5-8 to TRBJ2-5; 7 bases are a match to TRBD2. The CDR3 is made up of 13 amino acids. Germline values: CDR1 SGHTS, CDR2 YDEGEE. V lost 1 base to trimming and J lost 5 bases; unmatched junction nucleotides: 2. The CDR3 here is CASSLWEGETQYF. DNA of the CDR3: TGTGCCAGCAGCTTGTGGGAGGGGGAGACCCAGTACTTC.

The chain uses TRBV6-4 and TRBJ2-2; 8 positions match TRBD1. The V gene's germline CDR1 is MRHNA and CDR2 SNTAGT. The CDR3 extends over 16 amino acids. Trimming took 8 bases from V and 2 from J; bases not matched to a gene: 10. The CDR3 DNA reads as TGTGCCAGCGGACCCCGGACAGGGCAAAACACCGGGGAGCTGTTTTTT. This encodes CASGPRTGQNTGELFF.

This chain uses TRBV28 with TRBJ1-1; D remains unclear. The CDR3 length is 13 residues. The V and J ends lost 3 bases and 1 base respectively, with 6 bases between them. Per germline, CDR1 MDHEN and CDR2 SYDVKM. For the CDR3, the DNA is TGTGCCAGCAGTTTCACGGGGAACACTGAAGCTTTCTTT. It encodes CASSFTGNTEAFF.

The CDR3 protein is CASSITPGKETQYF. The CDR3 DNA sequence: TGTGCCAGTAGTATCACCCCGGGAAAGGAGACCCAGTACTTC. V gene TRBV19 combines with J gene TRBJ2-5; tentative D call: TRBD2 (5 bases). The V gene's germline CDR1 is LNHDA and CDR2 SQIVND (reference sequence). The V end lost 3 bases, the J end lost 5 bases, and 13 bases lay between the germline ends. The CDR3 extends over 14 amino acids.

As regards this clone: The DNA is omitted, as the CDR3 cannot be located on it reliably, and the CDR3 follows TCRdb's listing. The gene calls are TRBV7-2 and TRBJ1-6. Germline V gene lookup returns CDR1 SGHTA and CDR2 FQGNSA. Both ends counted, the CDR3 spans 17 residues. The CDR3 spells CASSWGGGAAGNSPLNF.

The V gene is TRBV5-1, the J gene TRBJ2-4; TRBD1 matches at 11 bases. The CDR3 is made up of 18 amino acids. The V and J ends lost 4 bases and 2 bases, in that order; junction bases with no gene match: 11. Looked up from germline, CDR1 is SGHRS and CDR2 is YFSETQ. The CDR3 sequence is CASSVPGTGGSTKNIQYF. CDR3 in DNA: TGCGCCAGCAGCGTACCCGGGACAGGGGGATCGACCAAAAACATTCAGTACTTC.

This clone came up a few times. The chain couples TRBV6-4 to TRBJ2-6, with 9 bases fitting TRBD1. This CDR3 region has 16 residues. Per the germline V gene, CDR1 is MRHNA and CDR2 is SNTAGT. With 2 bases clipped from V and 2 bases from J, the junction kept 1 base outside the gene matches. CDR3 DNA sequence: TGTGCCAGCAGTGACACAGGGGGCGCTGGGGCCAACGTCCTGACTTTC. It codes for CASSDTGGAGANVLTF.

The rearrangement joins TRBV5-1 to TRBJ2-7, with D tentatively TRBD1 (5 bases). The V end lost 5 bases, the J end lost 3 bases, and 6 bases lay between the germline ends. Germline values: CDR1 SGHRS, CDR2 YFSETQ. CDR3 size: 11 residues. CDR3 region: CASRQDYEQYF. As DNA, the CDR3 is TGCGCCAGCAGACAGGACTACGAGCAGTACTTC.

The chain links TRBV19 to TRBJ1-3; D perhaps matches TRBD1 (6 bases). The CDR3 extends over 15 amino acids. CDR1 is LNHDA, CDR2 SQIVND, per germline (reference sequence). Trimming took off 3 bases at V and 1 base at J, with 10 bases between the two ends. CDR3 sequence reads: CASSMTTGSGNTIYF. Written as DNA, the CDR3 is TGTGCCAGTAGTATGACGACAGGTTCTGGAAACACCATATATTTT. Together with reference TRBV19 and TRBJ1-3, the CDR3 gives the full variable domain: DGGITQSPKYLFRKEGQNVTLSCEQNLNHDAMYWYRQDPGQGLRLIYYSQIVNDFQKGDIAEGYSVSREKKESFPLTVTSAQKNPTAFYLCASSMTTGSGNTIYFGEGSWLTVV.

This clone was picked up a small number of times. V usage is TRBV6-5 and J usage is TRBJ2-2, with a tentative D call TRBD2 (5 bases). V dropped 1 base and J dropped 3 bases, with 12 bases sitting between them. Germline-derived CDR1 and CDR2 are MNHEY and SVGAGI. This CDR3 has 16 amino acids. The DNA for the CDR3 is TGTGCCAGCAGTTACTTCCTTGACGGGGACACCGGGGAGCTGTTTTTT. Translated, it gives CASSYFLDGDTGELFF.

This rearrangement joins TRBV7-6 to TRBJ2-1, with 13 bases matching TRBD2. Germline V gene lookup returns CDR1 SGHVS and CDR2 FNYEAQ. With 0 bases clipped from V and 1 base from J, the junction kept 3 bases outside the gene matches. The CDR3 runs to 18 residues. This chain's CDR3 is CASSLAGTSGASYNEQFF. In DNA form, the CDR3 reads TGTGCCAGCAGCTTAGCGGGGACTAGCGGGGCTTCCTACAATGAGCAGTTCTTC.